Presented here are 25 T cell receptor beta chains from one specimen sequenced in a study of blood T cells in healthy people across ages. For the second PCR, which ran for 7 to 11 cycles, a sample-barcoded 5' primer and a J-beta primer mix were used. TCRdb re-called the 5' RACE reads through MiXCR, storing one row per CDR3 protein. In the table there are around 1.5 million distinct CDR3 sequences, around 42% of which are singletons. The sequenced sample consisted of blood. These receptors came from a woman aged 18-35 years in good health.

The chain links TRBV10-3 to TRBJ2-1; the D is unclear. Germline CDR1 ENHRY, CDR2 SYGVKD. Trimming took 5 bases from V and 6 from J, leaving 5 bases between them. CDR3 size: 11 residues. For the CDR3, the DNA is TGTGCCATCAGTTCCCTCAATGAGCAGTTCTTC. As protein: CAISSLNEQFF.

The chain is built from TRBV6-1 and TRBJ1-5; D is undetermined. CDR1 and CDR2 (germline): MNHNS, SASEGT. V gave up 8 bases and J gave up 3 bases, with 11 bases separating them. CDR3 length: 13 amino acids. The CDR3 DNA sequence: TGTGCCAGCGAGGCCGGGATCAATCAGCCCCAGCATTTT. Translated, it gives CASEAGINQPQHF.

This clonotype was recorded a few times. This chain links TRBV10-3 with TRBJ2-7; 7 bases match TRBD2. Germline CDR1 ENHRY, CDR2 SYGVKD. The length of the CDR3 is 17 residues. V was pared by 0 bases and J by 7 bases, with 15 bases of the junction left unmatched. The DNA for the CDR3 is TGTGCCATCAGTGAGTCGCTTACAGGTGCCTTGGGAGGGGAGCAGTACTTC. It translates to CAISESLTGALGGEQYF.

The chain is built from TRBV6-4 and TRBJ2-1, with D possibly matching TRBD2 (6 bases). Germline V gene lookup returns CDR1 MRHNA and CDR2 SNTAGT. The CDR3 contains 13 residues. V was shortened by 2 bases and J by 11 bases, with 13 bases between the two germline ends. The CDR3 loop is CASSDEGGLKQFF. For the CDR3, the DNA is TGTGCCAGCAGTGACGAGGGAGGCTTGAAGCAGTTCTTC.

V and J are TRBV4-1 and TRBJ2-3; D may be TRBD2 (7 bases). Germline loops: CDR1 MGHRA, CDR2 YSYEKL. This CDR3 is built from 17 residues. The V gene lost 5 bases and the J gene lost 5 bases, with 23 bases spanning the gap. The CDR3 DNA is TGCGCCAGCAGCGGAAGGGGGTTCGCGGGAGAGGGAGATACGCAGTATTTT. This translates into CASSGRGFAGEGDTQYF.

This chain joins TRBV15 and TRBJ2-6; D gene ambiguous. The CDR3 loop spans 14 amino acids. The ends were cut back, 6 bases at V and 2 bases at J, with 8 bases in the middle. Germline lookup yields CDR1 LNHNV and CDR2 YYDKDF (reference sequence). The CDR3 coding sequence is TGTGCCACCAGTTCAACAACTGGGGCCAACGTCCTGACTTTC. It codes for CATSSTTGANVLTF. The variable domain in full, with the rest retrieved from reference TRBV15 and TRBJ2-6, is DAMVIQNPRYQVTQFGKPVTLSCSQTLNHNVMYWYQQKSSQAPKLLFHYYDKDFNNEADTPDNFQSRRPNTSFCFLDIRSPGLGDTAMYLCATSSTTGANVLTFGAGSRLTVL.

This clonotype was seen a few times. V gene TRBV12-3 or TRBV12-4 combines with J gene TRBJ2-4, with TRBD2 matching 7 bases. V was clipped by 0 bases and J by 13 bases; unmatched bases: 12. The CDR3 runs 15 residues. CDR3 protein: CASSLAGGPIGEQYF. The CDR3 nucleotides are TGTGCCAGCAGTTTAGCGGGAGGGCCGATAGGAGAGCAGTACTTC.

There are a few counts of this clonotype. J is TRBJ2-1 and V is TRBV28, with 7 bases lining up with TRBD1. CDR1 and CDR2 from the germline V gene are MDHEN and SYDVKM. The J segment lost 0 bases and the V segment lost 5 bases, leaving 7 bases of the junction unmatched. The CDR3 length is 16 residues. CDR3 DNA: TGTGCCAGCAGTCCCCCTAGGGGGCACTCCTACAATGAGCAGTTCTTC. Translated: CASSPPRGHSYNEQFF.

Ten or more counts support this clonotype. The chain combines TRBV6-8 with TRBJ2-1; TRBD2 matches at 11 bases. Trimming cost V 6 bases and J 3 bases; bases outside gene matches: 4. This CDR3 comprises 15 residues. Per the germline V gene, CDR1 is MNHGY and CDR2 is SAAAGT. The CDR3 here is CASRLLAGGYNEQFF. In nucleotides, the CDR3 is TGTGCCAGCAGGCTCCTAGCGGGGGGCTACAATGAGCAGTTCTTC.

J is TRBJ2-5 and V is TRBV5-1, with 7 bases lining up with TRBD2. The CDR3 has 14 amino acids. CDR1 is SGHRS and CDR2 is YFSETQ in the germline V gene. The ends lost 7 bases at V and 5 bases at J; junction bases unmatched: 11. The CDR3: CASSSSGPRETQYF. CDR3 nucleotides: TGCGCCAGCTCTTCTAGCGGACCGCGGGAGACCCAGTACTTC.

The chain carries TRBV20-1 and TRBJ1-1, with unresolved D. The CDR3 length is 15 residues. Germline V gene data show CDR1 as DFQATT and CDR2 as SNEGSKA (reference sequence). Trimming left V 1 base short and J 5 bases short, with 17 bases between. DNA for the CDR3: TGCAGTGCTAGAGCCAGAGCGGGAGTAAAAACTGAAGCTTTCTTT. Protein sequence: CSARARAGVKTEAFF.

The V and J genes are TRBV20-1 and TRBJ2-1; D may be TRBD1 or TRBD2 (5 bases each). The CDR3 totals 16 residues. Germline assignment: CDR1 DFQATT and CDR2 SNEGSKA (reference sequence). V was clipped by 6 bases and J by 7 bases, with 25 bases between them. The CDR3 here is CSARGSGTLLRNEQFF. The CDR3, as DNA: TGCAGTGCCCGGGGCTCCGGGACCTTACTTAGGAATGAGCAGTTCTTC.

This chain connects TRBV12-3 or TRBV12-4 to TRBJ2-1; TRBD2 matches at 13 bases. The CDR3 totals 16 residues. Trimming removed 5 bases from V and 13 bases from J; junction bases left unmatched: 14. The CDR3 sequence is CASSGTSGGAGETQFF. The CDR3 region has the DNA TGTGCCAGCAGTGGTACTAGCGGGGGGGCAGGGGAGACCCAGTTCTTC.

As regards this clonotype: Its ends do not fully match the called genes, so a read error is possible. The CDR3 reads CAGSLPYTEAFF. Written as DNA, the CDR3 is TGTGCCGGCAGCTTACCGTACACTGAAGCTTTCTTT. This chain uses TRBV7-2 with TRBJ1-1; D uncertain. This CDR3 is built from 12 residues. Germline assignment: CDR1 SGHTA and CDR2 FQGNSA.

The J gene is TRBJ2-2, the V gene TRBV4-1; 7 nucleotides align to TRBD1. The CDR3 has 18 residues. The ends lost 0 bases at V and 0 bases at J; junction bases unmatched: 7. The germline V gene encodes CDR1 MGHRA and CDR2 YSYEKL. CDR3 sequence reads: CASSQERRGRSNTGELFF. CDR3 in DNA: TGCGCCAGCAGCCAAGAAAGAAGGGGGCGGTCGAACACCGGGGAGCTGTTTTTT.

This clonotype has a handful of counts. The rearrangement uses TRBV6-1 and TRBJ2-1, with D maybe TRBD2 (5 bases). The germline V gene encodes CDR1 MNHNS and CDR2 SASEGT. Trimming left V 3 bases short and J 8 bases short, with 14 bases between. This CDR3 has 14 amino acids. The DNA for the CDR3 is TGTGCCAGCAGTGAGGAGGTCCTACGGGATGAGCAGTTCTTC. Its protein is CASSEEVLRDEQFF.

The chain carries TRBV7-8 and TRBJ2-1; weak D call: TRBD2 (6 bases). V shed 6 bases and J shed 0 bases, with 12 bases lying between them. CDR1 SGHVS and CDR2 FQNEAQ come from the germline V gene. This CDR3 spans 15 amino acids. The DNA of the CDR3 is TGTGCCAGCAGAGAAGCGGGCCTCTCCTACAATGAGCAGTTCTTC. It translates to CASREAGLSYNEQFF.

The table lists this clonotype with a few counts. V and J are TRBV4-1 and TRBJ2-5; 7 positions agree with TRBD2. The CDR3 extends over 16 amino acids. CDR1 is MGHRA, CDR2 YSYEKL, per germline. V lost 4 bases and J lost 7; bases outside the gene matches: 15. CDR3: CASSPVSSGDLGTQYF. DNA of the CDR3: TGCGCCAGCAGCCCGGTTTCTAGCGGCGACTTGGGGACCCAGTACTTC.

The sample holds a few counts of this clonotype. The rearrangement links TRBV7-2 to TRBJ2-1, with D unclear. The germline CDR1 and CDR2 sequences are SGHTA and FQGNSA. CDR3 length equals 11 residues. Trimming pared 5 bases from V and 12 bases from J, leaving 11 bases between. For the CDR3, the DNA is TGTGCCAGCAGCACCCAAAAGTTGCAGTTCTTC. It specifies CASSTQKLQFF. The complete variable domain, with remaining parts taken from reference TRBV7-2 and TRBJ2-1, reads GAGVSQSPSNKVTEKGKDVELRCDPISGHTALYWYRQSLGQGLEFLIYFQGNSAPDKSGLPSDRFSAERTGGSVSTLTIQRTQQEDSAVYLCASSTQKLQFFGPGTRLTVL.

This chain links TRBV12-3 or TRBV12-4 with TRBJ2-3; TRBD2 matches 12 bases. The CDR3 is made up of 18 amino acids. The ends lost 3 bases at V and 2 bases at J; junction bases unmatched: 9. The CDR3 nucleotides are TGTGCCAGCAGTTTTTGGCTAGCGGGGGGGCAAGACACAGATACGCAGTATTTT. Translation gives CASSFWLAGGQDTDTQYF.

This clonotype showed up just once. This sequence may be a read error, since a much larger clone differs from it by one base. V usage is TRBV29-1 and J usage is TRBJ2-5, with D maybe TRBD2 (5 bases). The germline gives CDR1 SQVTM, CDR2 ANQGSEA. The CDR3 length is 10 residues. For the CDR3, the DNA is TGCGGCGCTGGAGGAGAGACCCAGTACTTC. Translation: CGAGGETQYF.

The V gene is TRBV5-1, the J gene TRBJ2-1, with 7 bases matching TRBD1. This CDR3 is 14 amino acids long. Germline CDR1 is SGHRS and CDR2 is YFSETQ. V lost 6 bases to trimming and J lost 3 bases; unmatched junction nucleotides: 6. This CDR3 reads CASTDRAHYNEQFF. Here the CDR3 DNA reads TGCGCCAGCACCGACAGGGCCCACTACAATGAGCAGTTCTTC.

In this sample, this clonotype turned up a few times. The rearrangement joins TRBV20-1 to TRBJ2-1; D may be TRBD2 (6 bases). Germline assignment: CDR1 DFQATT and CDR2 SNEGSKA (reference sequence). Trimming took off 3 bases at V and 12 bases at J, with 33 bases between the two ends. The CDR3 has 18 amino acids. The CDR3 is CSAREGRRVSLGGDGQFF. The DNA for the CDR3 is TGCAGTGCTAGGGAAGGAAGGAGGGTCAGTCTAGGTGGCGATGGGCAGTTCTTC.

The gene calls are TRBV28 and TRBJ2-1; D is perhaps TRBD2 (6 bases). In germline, CDR1 is MDHEN, CDR2 SYDVKM. Trimming took off 1 base at V and 6 bases at J, with 10 bases between the two ends. This CDR3 region has 14 residues. CDR3 loop: CASSLLLAPNEQFF. For the CDR3, the DNA is TGTGCCAGCAGTTTATTACTAGCACCCAATGAGCAGTTCTTC.

V usage is TRBV4-1 and J usage is TRBJ2-3, with D possibly being TRBD1 or TRBD2 (5 bases each). CDR1 and CDR2 from the germline V gene are MGHRA and YSYEKL. CDR3 length: 15 amino acids. V dropped 0 bases and J dropped 2 bases, with 9 bases sitting between them. Here the CDR3 DNA reads TGCGCCAGCAGCCAAGATCCGGGGACCACAGATACGCAGTATTTT. It translates to CASSQDPGTTDTQYF.